A single sample gave rise to the 27 T cell receptor beta chains below, sequenced in a study of T cells in Graves' hyperthyroidism and ophthalmopathy. RNA transcripts gave rise to amplified TCR beta CDR3 regions. First-round RT-PCR targeting the TCR CDR3 was performed with the HTBI primer set. TCRdb reanalysed the multiplex PCR reads using MiXCR and keeps one entry per CDR3 protein. The repertoire holds 550,000 to 600,000 distinct CDR3 sequences, over 15% seen once, with about 20% in the top ten. The sample comprised blood. These receptors came from a woman in her late teens or twenties with Graves' hyperthyroidism.

This clonotype appeared a few times. V gene TRBV19 combines with J gene TRBJ1-2; 10 nucleotides align to TRBD1. CDR1 is LNHDA and CDR2 is SQIVND in the germline V gene (reference sequence). The CDR3 is 14 amino acids. The ends lost 7 bases at V and 7 bases at J; junction bases unmatched: 9. The CDR3 nucleotides read TGTGCCAGTAAGCCCGGGACAGGGGATCGTGGCTACACCTTC. Its translation: CASKPGTGDRGYTF.

This clonotype was picked up many times. This chain uses TRBV20-1 with TRBJ2-5; D may be TRBD1 (6 bases). CDR3 length: 13 amino acids. Germline V CDR1 and CDR2: DFQATT, SNEGSKA (reference sequence). V lost 5 bases, J lost 5 bases, and 15 bases lay in between. The DNA for the CDR3 is TGCAGTGCTCCCTCAGGGGAGTCGGAGACCCAGTACTTC. Its translation is CSAPSGESETQYF.

Many counts were recorded for this clonotype. V gene TRBV7-2 combines with J gene TRBJ1-2, with D possibly TRBD1 on 5 matching bases. V was cut by 4 bases and J by 1 base, with 13 bases left in between. The CDR3 has 15 amino acids. The germline CDR1 and CDR2 sequences are SGHTA and FQGNSA. This chain's CDR3 is CASSSRGGFNYGYTF. The DNA for the CDR3 is TGTGCCAGCAGCTCCCGGGGGGGGTTTAACTATGGCTACACCTTC.

This clonotype was seen at least ten times. V gene TRBV7-2 combines with J gene TRBJ1-1, with 9 bases aligning to TRBD1. The CDR3 contains 16 residues. J lost 1 base, V lost 5 bases, and 8 bases had no gene match. Germline assignment: CDR1 SGHTA and CDR2 FQGNSA. The CDR3 reads CASSPNRGRWNTEAFF. DNA of the CDR3: TGTGCCAGCAGCCCAAACAGGGGGCGTTGGAACACTGAAGCTTTCTTT.

In this sample, this clonotype turned up many times. J is TRBJ2-3 and V is TRBV7-2; 8 nucleotides line up with TRBD2. The CDR3 totals 15 residues. Germline V gene lookup returns CDR1 SGHTA and CDR2 FQGNSA. The ends lost 6 bases at V and 4 bases at J; junction bases unmatched: 9. The CDR3 protein is CASSERGGGADTQYF. The CDR3 nucleotides are TGTGCCAGCAGTGAACGGGGGGGCGGGGCAGATACGCAGTATTTT.

This clonotype was seen more than once but under ten times. The J gene is TRBJ2-4, the V gene TRBV24-1; D unclear. Per germline, CDR1 KGHDR and CDR2 SFDVKD. CDR3 length: 13 residues. Trimming pared 0 bases from V and 2 bases from J, leaving 1 base between. Here the CDR3 DNA reads TGTGCCACCAGTGATTTGACCAAAAACATTCAGTACTTC. It yields the protein CATSDLTKNIQYF.

This clonotype showed up many times. The chain recombines TRBV11-2 with TRBJ2-7, with a weak D call TRBD1 (6 bases). Trimming removed 4 bases from V and 3 bases from J, with 16 bases in between. This CDR3 contains 15 residues. Germline CDR1 reads SGHAT; CDR2 reads FQNNGV. CDR3 coding DNA: TGTGCCAGCAGCTGGAACCCGGGACAAGTCTACGAGCAGTACTTC. It is translated as CASSWNPGQVYEQYF.

The chain is built from TRBV6-5 and TRBJ1-4; TRBD1 matches at 7 bases. Trimming cost V 0 bases and J 5 bases; bases outside gene matches: 6. CDR1 MNHEY and CDR2 SVGAGI come from the germline V gene. CDR3 length: 16 amino acids. CDR3 bases: TGTGCCAGCAGTTACTCGAAACCAGGGGGAAATGAAAAACTGTTTTTT. This gives the protein CASSYSKPGGNEKLFF.

The gene calls are TRBV18 and TRBJ2-7; tentatively, D is TRBD2 (6 bases). V gave up 2 bases and J gave up 2 bases, with 10 bases separating them. Germline-derived CDR1 and CDR2 are KGHSH and LQKENI. This CDR3 is 14 amino acids long. The CDR3 protein is CASSPSSEPYEQYF. The CDR3, as DNA: TGTGCCAGCTCACCATCTAGCGAGCCCTACGAGCAGTACTTC.

In its sample, this clonotype was seen a few times. The rearrangement uses TRBV29-1 and TRBJ1-6, with a tentative D call TRBD1 (6 bases). The germline gives CDR1 SQVTM, CDR2 ANQGSEA. The CDR3 has 15 amino acids. Deletions cut 6 bases from V and 5 bases from J, with 17 bases between. The CDR3 here is CSVQDGGADNSPLHF. As DNA, the CDR3 is TGCAGCGTCCAGGACGGGGGCGCTGATAATTCACCCCTCCACTTT.

This clonotype was picked up a small number of times. The chain carries TRBV7-9 and TRBJ1-2; 9 bases are shared with TRBD1. Germline V lookup: CDR1 SEHNR, CDR2 FQNEAQ (reference sequence). The length of the CDR3 is 16 residues. Trimming cost V 4 bases and J 4 bases; bases outside gene matches: 10. The CDR3 coding sequence is TGTGCCAGCAGCTCGACCGGGACAGGGAGCAGCTATGGCTACACCTTC. Translating gives CASSSTGTGSSYGYTF.

In this sample, this clonotype turned up a few times. V and J are TRBV19 and TRBJ2-3; 8 bases line up with TRBD2. The germline V gene has CDR1 LNHDA and CDR2 SQIVND (reference sequence). The CDR3 sequence is 15 residues long. The V segment lost 6 bases and the J segment 2 bases; nucleotides outside the gene matches: 7. DNA of the CDR3: TGTGCCAGTAGGGTAGCGGGGAGGACCACAGATACGCAGTATTTT. Protein: CASRVAGRTTDTQYF. The full variable domain, with the rest looked up from reference TRBV19 and TRBJ2-3, is DGGITQSPKYLFRKEGQNVTLSCEQNLNHDAMYWYRQDPGQGLRLIYYSQIVNDFQKGDIAEGYSVSREKKESFPLTVTSAQKNPTAFYLCASRVAGRTTDTQYFGPGTRLTVL.

This clonotype appeared many times. The chain is built from TRBV11-2 and TRBJ2-7; TRBD2 agrees at 9 bases. There are 14 residues in the CDR3. Germline V gives CDR1 SGHAT, CDR2 FQNNGV. V gave up 5 bases and J gave up 3 bases; unmatched junction bases: 5. CDR3 sequence (DNA): TGTGCCAGCAGCGTAGCGGGAGTAGGCTACGAGCAGTACTTC. Protein sequence: CASSVAGVGYEQYF. The entire variable domain, with the rest obtained from reference TRBV11-2 and TRBJ2-7, is as follows: EAGVAQSPRYKIIEKRQSVAFWCNPISGHATLYWYQQILGQGPKLLIQFQNNGVVDDSQLPKDRFSAERLKGVDSTLKIQPAKLEDSAVYLCASSVAGVGYEQYFGPGTRLTVT.

This clonotype was recorded many times. The chain combines TRBV6-1 with TRBJ1-5; 7 bases line up with TRBD1. The CDR3 runs to 15 residues. Germline V gene data show CDR1 as MNHNS and CDR2 as SASEGT. V was pared by 5 bases and J by 0 bases, with 4 bases of the junction left unmatched. The DNA for the CDR3 is TGTGCCAGCAGTTACGGGACAGCTAGCAATCAGCCCCAGCATTTT. Its protein product is CASSYGTASNQPQHF.

This clonotype was counted at least ten times. The chain has TRBV9 and TRBJ1-1; no firm D call. Germline V lookup: CDR1 SGDLS, CDR2 YYNGEE. V was cut by 0 bases and J by 1 base, with 7 bases left in between. The CDR3 is made up of 14 amino acids. This CDR3 is CASSVGGTNTEAFF. DNA for the CDR3: TGTGCCAGCAGCGTAGGGGGTACGAACACTGAAGCTTTCTTT.

The V gene is TRBV7-9, the J gene TRBJ2-5; D perhaps matches TRBD2 (6 bases). Germline V gene data show CDR1 as SEHNR and CDR2 as FQNEAQ (reference sequence). V gave up 2 bases and J gave up 2 bases, with 12 bases separating them. The CDR3 is 15 amino acids. The CDR3 bases are TGTGCCAGCAGCTTACCTGGCCGGGAGCAAGAGACCCAGTACTTC. This gives the protein CASSLPGREQETQYF. The variable domain in full, completed from reference TRBV7-9 and TRBJ2-5, reads DTGVSQNPRHKITKRGQNVTFRCDPISEHNRLYWYRQTLGQGPEFLTYFQNEAQLEKSRLLSDRFSAERPKGSFSTLEIQRTEQGDSAMYLCASSLPGREQETQYFGPGTRLLVL.

This clonotype came up many times. CDR3 sequence reads: CAWKTLPGTPFSGNTIYF. The CDR3 nucleotides read TGTGCCTGGAAGACCTTACCCGGGACTCCGTTCTCTGGAAACACCATATATTTT. V is TRBV30 and J is TRBJ1-3, with D perhaps matching TRBD1 (5 bases). The CDR3 is 18 residues long. Germline CDR1 GTSNPN, CDR2 SVGIG (reference sequence). V dropped 4 bases and J dropped 0 bases, with 22 bases sitting between them.

Points on this clonotype: A much bigger clone sits one base away, suggesting this may be a read error. V gene TRBV9 combines with J gene TRBJ2-1, with 8 bases aligning to TRBD2. The CDR3 covers 15 residues. Germline CDR1 is SGDLS and CDR2 is YYNGEE. The chain's CDR3 is CASTLGLAAVNDQFF. CDR3 bases: TGTGCCAGCACCCTCGGACTAGCAGCAGTTAATGATCAGTTCTTC.

The rearrangement links TRBV5-5 to TRBJ2-5; 14 bases align to TRBD2. Per germline, CDR1 SGHKS and CDR2 YYEKEE (reference sequence). This CDR3 is built from 21 residues. J gave up 2 bases and V 4 bases, and 19 bases lay outside the gene matches. The CDR3 spells CASSQEPPTSGGGGLQETQYF. The CDR3 coding sequence is TGTGCCAGCAGCCAAGAACCACCGACTAGCGGGGGGGGTGGCCTTCAAGAGACCCAGTACTTC. The full variable domain, completed using reference TRBV5-5 and TRBJ2-5, is DAGVTQSPTHLIKTRGQQVTLRCSPISGHKSVSWYQQVLGQGPQFIFQYYEKEERGRGNFPDRFSARQFPNYSSELNVNALLLGDSALYLCASSQEPPTSGGGGLQETQYFGPGTRLLVL.

This clonotype was counted ten times or more. V is TRBV5-1 and J is TRBJ1-5; D is unclear. The CDR3 contains 13 residues. V was shortened by 0 bases and J by 10 bases, with 11 bases between the two germline ends. Per germline, CDR1 SGHRS and CDR2 YFSETQ. The CDR3 reads CASSLEPQYPQHF. The CDR3 DNA reads TGCGCCAGCAGCTTGGAACCGCAGTACCCCCAGCATTTT.

The chain combines TRBV5-8 with TRBJ2-7; D is perhaps TRBD2 (5 bases). This CDR3 is 14 amino acids long. The germline gives CDR1 SGHTS, CDR2 YDEGEE. Trimming pared 5 bases from V and 3 bases from J, leaving 15 bases between. The CDR3 spells CASSPEGWGYEQYF. For the CDR3, the DNA is TGTGCCAGCAGTCCCGAGGGTTGGGGCTACGAGCAGTACTTC.

This clonotype was seen a handful of times. This rearrangement joins TRBV10-3 to TRBJ2-1; D is perhaps TRBD2 (6 bases). The V end was cut by 8 bases, the J end by 2 bases, with 13 bases between. Germline CDR1 and CDR2: ENHRY and SYGVKD. The CDR3 totals 14 residues. The CDR3 DNA reads TGTGCCATCGGGCGGGGTGGGCCCTACAATGAGCAGTTCTTC. Protein product: CAIGRGGPYNEQFF.

The gene calls are TRBV3-1 and TRBJ2-5, with 9 bases that match TRBD2. Germline V gives CDR1 LGHDT, CDR2 YNNKEL (reference sequence). V lost 4 bases to trimming and J lost 2 bases; unmatched junction nucleotides: 5. CDR3 length: 15 amino acids. This chain's CDR3 is CASSRPTSGQETQYF. The CDR3 DNA reads as TGTGCCAGCAGCCGGCCGACTAGCGGACAAGAGACCCAGTACTTC.

This clonotype was detected ten times or more. CDR3 coding DNA: TGTGCCAGCAGCTTGTCCGGGACTCCGGAGACCCAGTACTTC. Translation gives CASSLSGTPETQYF. This chain links TRBV7-2 with TRBJ2-5; TRBD2 is a possible D gene (6 bases). Trimming took 3 bases from V and 5 from J, leaving 13 bases between them. Germline lookup yields CDR1 SGHTA and CDR2 FQGNSA. The CDR3 runs 14 residues.

The chain links TRBV6-1 to TRBJ1-6, with 7 bases matching TRBD1. The J segment lost 14 bases and the V segment lost 2 bases, leaving 15 bases of the junction unmatched. This CDR3 is built from 16 residues. CDR1 is MNHNS and CDR2 is SASEGT in the germline V gene. In DNA, the CDR3 is TGTGCCAGCAGTGAATATGGAGGGACAGCGTTGTCGTCCCTCCACTTT. Encoded protein: CASSEYGGTALSSLHF.

This clonotype was recorded at least ten times. This chain connects TRBV20-1 to TRBJ2-1, with a possible D match to TRBD1 (5 bases). The CDR3 loop spans 14 amino acids. Germline values: CDR1 DFQATT, CDR2 SNEGSKA (reference sequence). Trimming cost V 2 bases and J 7 bases, with 15 bases left between them. The CDR3 DNA reads as TGCAGTGCTAGAAGGTCGCCAGGGCGAAATGAGCAGTTCTTC. It codes for CSARRSPGRNEQFF.

At least ten counts were recorded for this clonotype. V and J are TRBV7-2 and TRBJ2-3, with D perhaps TRBD2 (6 bases). The CDR3 covers 14 residues. The germline CDR1 and CDR2 sequences are SGHTA and FQGNSA. Trimming removed 5 bases from V and 2 bases from J, with 11 bases in between. In DNA form, the CDR3 reads TGTGCCAGCAGCCCTATAGCGGTCACAGATACGCAGTATTTT. Residues: CASSPIAVTDTQYF.